Below, 27 T cell receptor beta chains from the same sample are listed, as sequenced in a study of blood T cell repertoires in COVID-19. The method was immunoSEQ multiplex PCR; TCRdb's version includes in-frame clones alone and lacks a portion of them. The sample includes 80,000 to 95,000 clones, under 90% of them seen just once. Specimen: peripheral blood. These receptor sequences come from a man at least 80 years old with acute or convalescent COVID-19.

V and J are TRBV7-9 and TRBJ2-1; weak D call: TRBD2 (5 bases). Trimming stripped 4 bases from V and 0 bases from J, with 13 bases between. Germline V lookup: CDR1 SEHNR, CDR2 FQNEAQ (reference sequence). There are 16 residues in the CDR3. DNA for the CDR3: TGTGCCAGCAGCTCGAGAGGGATCAGCTCCTACAATGAGCAGTTCTTC. Protein sequence: CASSSRGISSYNEQFF.

The V call is TRBV4-3, the J call TRBJ1-2; D is ambiguous. This CDR3 spans 13 amino acids. Trimming took off 4 bases at V and 10 bases at J, with 16 bases between the two ends. CDR1 and CDR2 from the germline V gene are LGHNA and YSLEER. CDR3 DNA: TGCGCCAGCAGCCTACAACCCGGGATCGACTACACCTTC. Translation: CASSLQPGIDYTF.

This clone was counted a few times. This chain joins TRBV14 and TRBJ2-7; TRBD1 agrees at 7 bases. With 0 bases clipped from V and 2 bases from J, the junction kept 7 bases outside the gene matches. In germline, CDR1 is SGHDN, CDR2 FVKESK. The CDR3 runs to 16 residues. The CDR3: CASSQDMDRRTYEQYF. The CDR3 bases are TGTGCCAGCAGCCAAGATATGGACAGGAGGACCTACGAGCAGTACTTC.

This chain joins TRBV2 and TRBJ1-5; perhaps TRBD1 as D (5 bases). The CDR3 runs to 16 residues. V shed 0 bases and J shed 6 bases, with 15 bases lying between them. In germline, CDR1 is SNHLY, CDR2 FYNNEI. The CDR3 here is CASSEARRGLGQPQHF. The CDR3 coding sequence is TGTGCCAGCAGTGAAGCTCGGAGGGGCCTTGGTCAGCCCCAGCATTTT.

This clone is a singleton in its sample. The rearrangement joins TRBV5-4 to TRBJ1-6; the match to TRBD1 covers 9 bases. Trimming took 1 base from V and 9 from J; bases not matched to a gene: 2. This CDR3 spans 14 amino acids. CDR1 is SGHNT and CDR2 is YYREEE in the germline V gene (reference sequence). Here the CDR3 reads CASSLRDRVSPLHF. The CDR3 bases are TGTGCCAGCAGCTTGAGGGACAGGGTTTCACCCCTCCACTTT.

The J gene is TRBJ1-2, the V gene TRBV6-1; maybe TRBD1 (6 bases). The V and J ends lost 2 bases and 2 bases respectively, with 12 bases between them. Germline assignment: CDR1 MNHNS and CDR2 SASEGT. The CDR3 is 15 amino acids. The CDR3 DNA follows: TGTGCCAGCAGTGAATTAGGGGGGGGAAACTATGGCTACACCTTC. Its protein is CASSELGGGNYGYTF.

This clone was detected once. The J gene is TRBJ2-1, the V gene TRBV3-1 (or the pseudogene TRBV3-2); D is undetermined. The V end was cut by 4 bases, the J end by 9 bases, with 10 bases between. The germline V gene has CDR1 LGHDT and CDR2 YNNKEL (reference sequence). The CDR3 loop spans 12 amino acids. In nucleotides, the CDR3 is TGTGCCAGCAGCCGCCTGACAAGTGAGCAGTTCTTC. Its protein product is CASSRLTSEQFF.

The rearrangement joins TRBV19 to TRBJ1-1, with 7 positions matching TRBD1. This CDR3 region has 16 residues. Germline V lookup: CDR1 LNHDA, CDR2 SQIVND (reference sequence). With 7 bases clipped from V and 5 bases from J, the junction kept 16 bases outside the gene matches. CDR3 residues: CASMDVAGGSWTEAFF. The CDR3, as DNA: TGTGCCAGTATGGATGTGGCAGGGGGGAGTTGGACTGAAGCTTTCTTT.

The chain employs TRBV5-4 and TRBJ2-1; 9 bases fit TRBD2. The CDR3 runs to 14 residues. CDR1 and CDR2 (germline): SGHNT, YYREEE (reference sequence). Losses at the gene ends were 5 bases for V and 0 bases for J; bases not matched to a gene: 0. In nucleotides, the CDR3 is TGTGCCAGCAGTAGCGGGAGCTCCTACAATGAGCAGTTCTTC. Residues: CASSSGSSYNEQFF.

This rearrangement joins TRBV5-1 to TRBJ2-1; 7 bases agree with TRBD2. Germline CDR1 and CDR2: SGHRS and YFSETQ. CDR3 length equals 14 residues. J gave up 6 bases and V 2 bases, and 5 bases lay outside the gene matches. CDR3 sequence reads: CASSFRGGINEQFF. DNA for the CDR3: TGCGCCAGCAGCTTCCGGGGAGGGATCAATGAGCAGTTCTTC. The full variable domain, completed using reference TRBV5-1 and TRBJ2-1, is KAGVTQTPRYLIKTRGQQVTLSCSPISGHRSVSWYQQTPGQGLQFLFEYFSETQRNKGNFPGRFSGRQFSNSRSEMNVSTLELGDSALYLCASSFRGGINEQFFGPGTRLTVL.

The gene calls are TRBV7-3 and TRBJ2-1, with 7 positions matching TRBD2. The V segment lost 2 bases and the J segment 9 bases; nucleotides outside the gene matches: 10. The CDR3 sequence is 15 residues long. Germline V gives CDR1 SGHTA, CDR2 FQGTGA. CDR3 protein: CASSLFAGAAGEQFF. DNA of the CDR3: TGTGCCAGCAGCTTATTTGCGGGAGCGGCGGGTGAGCAGTTCTTC.

J is TRBJ1-5 and V is TRBV30; a weak D match, TRBD1 (6 bases). Germline V CDR1 and CDR2: GTSNPN, SVGIG (reference sequence). The V and J ends lost 1 base and 7 bases respectively, with 11 bases between them. This CDR3 is built from 13 residues. The CDR3 spells CAWSGQGHQPQHF. CDR3 sequence (DNA): TGTGCCTGGAGTGGGCAGGGACACCAGCCCCAGCATTTT.

The chain has TRBV18 and TRBJ2-1, with TRBD2 matching over 7 bases. Per germline, CDR1 KGHSH and CDR2 LQKENI. CDR3 length: 14 residues. V lost 0 bases to trimming and J lost 5 bases; unmatched junction nucleotides: 1. The DNA of the CDR3 is TGTGCCAGCTCACCACCGGGAGGGAACAATGAGCAGTTCTTC. Translating it yields CASSPPGGNNEQFF.

This clone was seen a few times. The J gene is TRBJ1-6, the V gene TRBV2, with D perhaps TRBD1 (6 bases). This CDR3 is 16 amino acids long. Trimming took off 8 bases at V and 7 bases at J, with 21 bases between the two ends. Per germline, CDR1 SNHLY and CDR2 FYNNEI. CDR3 region: CASSRGGNDRNSPLHF. In nucleotides, the CDR3 is TGTGCCAGCTCAAGGGGGGGGAACGACAGAAATTCACCCCTCCACTTT.

There are a few counts of this clone. The chain is built from TRBV30 and TRBJ1-6; D remains unclear. The CDR3 is 15 amino acids. Trimming shortened V by 1 base and J by 9 bases, and 16 bases separated the two germline ends. Germline-derived CDR1 and CDR2 are GTSNPN and SVGIG (reference sequence). The DNA for the CDR3 is TGTGCCTGGAGTGCCCTCCTCGGACTGAGTTCACCCCTCCACTTT. Translated: CAWSALLGLSSPLHF.

The J gene is TRBJ1-1, the V gene TRBV29-1, with D maybe TRBD1 (6 bases). CDR1 is SQVTM, CDR2 ANQGSEA, per germline. This CDR3 is built from 12 residues. Trimming took 6 bases from V and 0 from J, leaving 8 bases between them. CDR3 loop: CSVGALNTEAFF. The CDR3 bases are TGCAGCGTGGGGGCCTTGAACACTGAAGCTTTCTTT.

V gene TRBV14 combines with J gene TRBJ1-6; 11 bases are shared with TRBD1. CDR1 and CDR2 (germline): SGHDN, FVKESK. Losses at the gene ends were 4 bases for V and 10 bases for J; bases not matched to a gene: 6. The CDR3 has 15 residues. The CDR3 DNA reads TGTGCCAGCAGCCTGGACAGGGGGCGGTGGTCACCCCTCCACTTT. Its translation is CASSLDRGRWSPLHF.

The chain carries TRBV30 and TRBJ1-4; 11 bases map to TRBD1. The CDR3 loop spans 15 amino acids. Germline V gives CDR1 GTSNPN, CDR2 SVGIG (reference sequence). V gave up 2 bases and J gave up 5 bases; unmatched junction bases: 4. CDR3 DNA sequence: TGTGCCTGGAGTCTAAGGACAGGGGGCAATGAAAAACTGTTTTTT. The encoded protein is CAWSLRTGGNEKLFF.

The chain links TRBV6-6 to TRBJ2-3; 8 bases line up with TRBD2. Losses at the gene ends were 6 bases for V and 3 bases for J; bases not matched to a gene: 5. The CDR3 totals 14 residues. Germline values: CDR1 MNHNY, CDR2 SVGAGI (reference sequence). CDR3: CASRRTSTTDTQYF. The CDR3 region has the DNA TGTGCCAGCAGACGGACTAGCACTACAGATACGCAGTATTTT.

The V and J genes are TRBV18 and TRBJ2-7, with a possible D match to TRBD1 (6 bases). This CDR3 is built from 14 residues. Trimming took 3 bases from V and 3 from J, leaving 12 bases between them. Germline loops: CDR1 KGHSH, CDR2 LQKENI. In nucleotides, the CDR3 is TGTGCCAGCTCACCGTTTGAGGGGGACTACGAGCAGTACTTC. This translates into CASSPFEGDYEQYF.

The J gene is TRBJ2-5, the V gene TRBV10-3; D is perhaps TRBD2 (6 bases). Germline CDR1 is ENHRY and CDR2 is SYGVKD. This CDR3 is 14 amino acids long. Trimming took 3 bases from V and 4 from J, leaving 12 bases between them. CDR3 nucleotides: TGTGCCATCAGTGAATCCGGGAGCGGAGAGACCCAGTACTTC. It specifies CAISESGSGETQYF.

This rearrangement joins TRBV6-2 or TRBV6-3 to TRBJ2-1, with 7 bases identical to TRBD2. The V gene's germline CDR1 is MNHEY and CDR2 SVGEGT. The CDR3 covers 15 residues. The trim removed 6 bases at V and 2 bases at J, leaving 7 bases unmatched. The CDR3 coding sequence is TGTGCCAGCAGCCTACTAGCGCCGACCTACAATGAGCAGTTCTTC. This translates into CASSLLAPTYNEQFF.

This chain links TRBV7-2 with TRBJ2-5, with a possible D match to TRBD1 (6 bases). This CDR3 has 14 amino acids. CDR1 is SGHTA and CDR2 is FQGNSA in the germline V gene. V was shortened by 3 bases and J by 5 bases, with 13 bases between the two germline ends. CDR3: CASSFPGEFETQYF. The CDR3 coding sequence is TGTGCCAGCAGCTTTCCAGGGGAGTTCGAGACCCAGTACTTC.

V gene TRBV6-5 combines with J gene TRBJ2-7, with TRBD1 matching over 9 bases. The germline gives CDR1 MNHEY, CDR2 SVGAGI. There are 13 residues in the CDR3. The J segment lost 3 bases and the V segment lost 6 bases, leaving 3 bases of the junction unmatched. The CDR3 spells CASRGQGDYEQYF. The DNA for the CDR3 is TGTGCCAGCAGGGGACAGGGAGACTACGAGCAGTACTTC.

CDR3 protein: CASRSTSYNEQFF. CDR3 DNA sequence: TGTGCCAGCAGATCTACCTCCTACAATGAGCAGTTCTTC. V is TRBV6-5 and J is TRBJ2-1; D not certain. The germline CDR1 and CDR2 sequences are MNHEY and SVGAGI. The ends were cut back, 6 bases at V and 0 bases at J, with 6 bases in the middle. The CDR3 totals 13 residues.

The V and J genes are TRBV9 and TRBJ1-2; the match to TRBD1 covers 9 bases. This CDR3 region has 14 residues. Germline CDR1 reads SGDLS; CDR2 reads YYNGEE. V lost 0 bases and J lost 8; bases outside the gene matches: 5. CDR3 nucleotide sequence: TGTGCCAGCAGCGTAGGGACAGGGGCATACGGCTACACCTTC. This encodes CASSVGTGAYGYTF.

The chain has TRBV3-1 (or the pseudogene TRBV3-2) and TRBJ1-4; D not certain. The CDR3 extends over 13 amino acids. V was pared by 4 bases and J by 0 bases, with 3 bases between. The germline CDR1 and CDR2 sequences are LGHDT and YNNKEL (reference sequence). The CDR3 DNA follows: TGTGCCAGCAGCCCGTCAACTAATGAAAAACTGTTTTTT. The encoded protein is CASSPSTNEKLFF.